The entry below describes one T cell receptor beta chain. Its target is unknown. This CDR3 spans 15 amino acids. Trimming took 4 bases from V and 4 from J; bases not matched to a gene: 7. In germline, CDR1 is MNHEY, CDR2 SVGAGI. The protocol was immunoSEQ multiplex PCR, while the TCRdb copy is restricted to in-frame clones and leaves out a portion. The data show about 37,000 clones, around 93% seen once. This sample is part of a study of T cells in tuberculosis. Whole-study findings and limits: Active tuberculosis alpha repertoires lay closer to GMM-specific TCRs than controls'.

The sequencing sample was made of PBMCs. The clonotype was recovered from a donor between 10 and 29 years old with latent tuberculosis or without tuberculosis infection. Some clones in this sample may be carry-over from other donors' samples. This chain connects TRBV6-5 to TRBJ2-1; 7 nucleotides align to TRBD2. The CDR3 sequence: CASSSHSGDYNEQFF. For the CDR3, the DNA is TGTGCCAGCAGTTCCCACAGCGGGGATTACAATGAGCAGTTCTTC.